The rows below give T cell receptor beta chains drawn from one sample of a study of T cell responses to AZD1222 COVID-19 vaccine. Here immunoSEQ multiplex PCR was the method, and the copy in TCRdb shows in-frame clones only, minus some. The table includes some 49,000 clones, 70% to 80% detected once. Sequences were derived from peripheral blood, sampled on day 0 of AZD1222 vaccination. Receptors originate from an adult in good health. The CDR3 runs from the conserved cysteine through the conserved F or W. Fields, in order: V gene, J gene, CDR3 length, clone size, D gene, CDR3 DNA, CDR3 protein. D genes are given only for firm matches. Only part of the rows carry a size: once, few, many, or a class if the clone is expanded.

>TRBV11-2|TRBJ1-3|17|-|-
TGTGCCAGCAGCTCCGGGGCGGCCGTACACTCTGGAAACACCATATATTTT
CASSSGAAVHSGNTIYF
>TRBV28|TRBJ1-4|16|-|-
TGTGCCAGCAGGCCAGGCTTGAGAGGGGGTGAGGAAAAACTGTTTTTT
CASRPGLRGGEEKLFF
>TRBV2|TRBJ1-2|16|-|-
TGTGCCAGCAGTGAAGTTTTTTCAAGGAGGAACTATGGCTACACCTTC
CASSEVFSRRNYGYTF
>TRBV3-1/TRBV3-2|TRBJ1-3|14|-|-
TGTGCCAGCAGCCAAGAGGCCTCTGGAAACACCATATATTTT
CASSQEASGNTIYF
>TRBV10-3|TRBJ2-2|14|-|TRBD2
TGTGCCGCTATGCTAGCGGAGAACACCGGGGAGCTGTTTTTT
CAAMLAENTGELFF
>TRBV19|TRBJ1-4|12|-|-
TGTGCCAGTAGTATTCTAGGGGAAAAACTGTTTTTT
CASSILGEKLFF
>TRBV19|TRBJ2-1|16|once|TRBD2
TGTGCCAGTAGTGAGGGGTCAGCGGGAGGGCCCTATGAGCAGTTCTTC
CASSEGSAGGPYEQFF
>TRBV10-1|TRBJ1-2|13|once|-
TGCGCCAGCAGTGATGGGGGCGACCGTGGCTACACCTTC
CASSDGGDRGYTF
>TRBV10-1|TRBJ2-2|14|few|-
TGCGCCAGCAGTGATACAGGAGACACCGGGGAGCTGTTTTTT
CASSDTGDTGELFF
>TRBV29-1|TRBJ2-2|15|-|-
TGCAGCGTTGATCACGGGGCGGCGAACACCGGGGAGCTGTTTTTT
CSVDHGAANTGELFF
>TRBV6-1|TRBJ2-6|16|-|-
TGTGCCAGCAGTGAAGGGTGGGGTACTGGGGCCAACGTCCTGACTTTC
CASSEGWGTGANVLTF
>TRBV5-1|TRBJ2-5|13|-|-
TGCGCCAGCAGCTTGGTACAGGACAGAGCCCAGTACTTC
CASSLVQDRAQYF
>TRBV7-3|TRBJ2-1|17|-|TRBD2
TGTGCCAGCAGCTTATTTCTAGCGGGTCGGTCTGGGAATGAGCAGTTCTTC
CASSLFLAGRSGNEQFF
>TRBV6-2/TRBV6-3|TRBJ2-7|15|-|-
TGTGCCAGCAGTTACCCGAAACAAGGGATCTACGAGCAGTACTTC
CASSYPKQGIYEQYF
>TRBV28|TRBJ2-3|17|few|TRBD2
TGTGCCAGCAGTTTGTTTACTAGCGGGAGTAGCACAGATACGCAGTATTTT
CASSLFTSGSSTDTQYF
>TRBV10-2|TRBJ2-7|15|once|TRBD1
TGCGCCAGCAGTGACCTGGACAGGGTCTCCTACGAGCAGTACTTC
CASSDLDRVSYEQYF
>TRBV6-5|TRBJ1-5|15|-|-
TGTGCCAGCAGGCAGACGGGTAGTAGCAATCAGCCCCAGCATTTT
CASRQTGSSNQPQHF
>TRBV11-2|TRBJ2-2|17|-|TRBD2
TGTGCCAGCAGCTTAAGTGGGAGGGCCTTTAGGACCGGGGAGCTGTTTTTT
CASSLSGRAFRTGELFF
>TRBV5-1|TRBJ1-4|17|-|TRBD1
TGCGCCAGCAGCTTCGGACAGGATCTTTTAACTAATGAAAAACTGTTTTTT
CASSFGQDLLTNEKLFF
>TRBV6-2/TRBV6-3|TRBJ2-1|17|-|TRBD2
TGTGCCAGCAGTTTCCCCGAACTAGCGGGACGGTACAATGAGCAGTTCTTC
CASSFPELAGRYNEQFF
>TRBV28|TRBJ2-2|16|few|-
TGTGCCAGCAGTTTGAGCTGGGGCGGACAAGTCGGGGAGCTGTTTTTT
CASSLSWGGQVGELFF
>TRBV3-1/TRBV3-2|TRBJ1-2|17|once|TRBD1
TGTGCCAGCAGCCAATGGGACAGGGGGACGGGGGACTATGGCTACACCTTC
CASSQWDRGTGDYGYTF
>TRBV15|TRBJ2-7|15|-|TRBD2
TGTGCCACCAGCAGAGAGCGGGGGGAATCCTACGAGCAGTACTTC
CATSRERGESYEQYF
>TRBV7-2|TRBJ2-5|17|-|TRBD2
TGTGCCAGCAGCGCGCTCCGGACTAGCGGCCGGGGGGGGACCCAGTACTTC
CASSALRTSGRGGTQYF
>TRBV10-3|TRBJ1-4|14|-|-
TGTGCCATCAGTGAGGGGTCCTTGAATGAAAAACTGTTTTTT
CAISEGSLNEKLFF
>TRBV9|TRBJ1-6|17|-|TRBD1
TGTGCCAGCAGCGTAGGGGAGGGTGGACAGGGAAGGTCACCCCTCCACTTT
CASSVGEGGQGRSPLHF
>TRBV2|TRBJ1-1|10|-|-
TGTGCCTACGGGGGTCCCGAAGCTTTCTTT
CAYGGPEAFF
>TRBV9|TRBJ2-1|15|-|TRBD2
TGTGCCAGCAGCTTGGAGGGGCTAGCGGACAATGAGCAGTTCTTC
CASSLEGLADNEQFF
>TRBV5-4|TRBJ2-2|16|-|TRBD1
TGTGCCAGCAGCCCCCGACAGGGGGCGAACACCGGGGAGCTGTTTTTT
CASSPRQGANTGELFF
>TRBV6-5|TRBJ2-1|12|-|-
TGTGCCAGCAGGGGGGCCTACAATGAGCAGTTCTTC
CASRGAYNEQFF
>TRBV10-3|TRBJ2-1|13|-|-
TGTGCCATCAAAGGTCTAGACTACAATGAGCAGTTCTTC
CAIKGLDYNEQFF
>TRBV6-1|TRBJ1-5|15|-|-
TGTGCCAGCAGTGAAGACAGGTTTAGCAATCAGCCCCAGCATTTT
CASSEDRFSNQPQHF
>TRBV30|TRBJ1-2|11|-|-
TGTGCCTGGAGTAGGGTGCTTGGCTACACCTTC
CAWSRVLGYTF
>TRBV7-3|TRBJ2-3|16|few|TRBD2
TGTGCCAGCAGCTTAAGGGCGGGAGGCATCACAGATACGCAGTATTTT
CASSLRAGGITDTQYF
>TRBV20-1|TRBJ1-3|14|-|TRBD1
TGCAGTGCTAGTCCGGGACAGGCGGCAAACACCATATATTTT
CSASPGQAANTIYF
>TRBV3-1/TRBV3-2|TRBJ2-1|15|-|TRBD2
TGTGCCAGCACCCTAGCGGGAGAAATGGGCAATGAGCAGTTCTTC
CASTLAGEMGNEQFF
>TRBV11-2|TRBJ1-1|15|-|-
TGTGCCAGCAGCTACGGAGGGACATTTAACACTGAAGCTTTCTTT
CASSYGGTFNTEAFF
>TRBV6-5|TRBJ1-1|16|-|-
TGTGCCAGCAGTTACCCCGTGTTAGGGGGGCACACTGAAGCTTTCTTT
CASSYPVLGGHTEAFF
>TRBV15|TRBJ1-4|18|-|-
TGTGCCACCAGCAGTCTCTTAGGACGGTTAGCAACTAATGAAAAACTGTTTTTT
CATSSLLGRLATNEKLFF
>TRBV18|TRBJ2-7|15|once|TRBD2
TGTGCCAGCTCACGGACTAGCGGAAGCTCCTACGAGCAGTACTTC
CASSRTSGSSYEQYF
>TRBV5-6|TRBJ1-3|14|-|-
TGTGCCAGCAGCTTGGCGGGGGCTGGAAACACCATATATTTT
CASSLAGAGNTIYF
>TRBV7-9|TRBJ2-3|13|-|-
TGTGCCAGCAGCTCTAGACAGGTCGATACGCAGTATTTT
CASSSRQVDTQYF
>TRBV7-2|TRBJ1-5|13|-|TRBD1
TGTGCCAGCAGTACAACAGGGGGTCAGCCCCAGCATTTT
CASSTTGGQPQHF
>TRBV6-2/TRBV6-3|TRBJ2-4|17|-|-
TGTGCCAGCAGTTCCGTGGACACCAGACTAGCCAAAAACATTCAGTACTTC
CASSSVDTRLAKNIQYF
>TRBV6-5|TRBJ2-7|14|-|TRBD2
TGTGCCAGCAGTCGAGCGGGAGGGGCGCCAGAGCAGTACTTC
CASSRAGGAPEQYF
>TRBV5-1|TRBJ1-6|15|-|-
TGCGCCAGCTCCCCTCGGGCTTCCCATAATTCACCCCTCCACTTT
CASSPRASHNSPLHF
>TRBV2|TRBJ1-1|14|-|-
TGTGCCAGCAGGCGGGACGGAATGAACACTGAAGCTTTCTTT
CASRRDGMNTEAFF
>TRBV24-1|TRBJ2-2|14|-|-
TGTGCCACCAGTGATCCCGGGGTGCCCGGGGAGCTGTTTTTT
CATSDPGVPGELFF
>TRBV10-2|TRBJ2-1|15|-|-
TGCGCCAGCAGTGAGTGGTGGGGGACCTACAATGAGCAGTTCTTC
CASSEWWGTYNEQFF
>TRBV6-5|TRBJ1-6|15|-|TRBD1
TGTGCCAGCAGAGAGCAGGGGGGGCGAAATTCACCCCTCCACTTT
CASREQGGRNSPLHF
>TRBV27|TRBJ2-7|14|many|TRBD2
TGTGACCCCGCGGCGGGGGGTTGGCCCTACGAGCAGTACTTC
CDPAAGGWPYEQYF
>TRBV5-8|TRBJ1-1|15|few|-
TGTGCCAGCAGCTTTCAAACACAGGGCCGAACTGAAGCTTTCTTT
CASSFQTQGRTEAFF
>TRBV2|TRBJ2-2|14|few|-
TGTGCCAGCAGCGGGGTGAGGAACACCGGGGAGCTGTTTTTT
CASSGVRNTGELFF
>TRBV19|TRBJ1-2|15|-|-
TGTGCCAGTAGTATGGTCGCCGGCACTAACTATGGCTACACCTTC
CASSMVAGTNYGYTF
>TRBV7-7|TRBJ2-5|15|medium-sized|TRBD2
TGTGCTAGCAGCCCGGGACTAGCGGGAGAAGAGACCCAGTACTTC
CASSPGLAGEETQYF
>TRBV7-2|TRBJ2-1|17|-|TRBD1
TGTGCCAGCAGCTCCCCTGGACAGGGGGCGCGGGGCAATGAGCAGTTCTTC
CASSSPGQGARGNEQFF
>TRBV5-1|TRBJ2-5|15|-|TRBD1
TGCGCCAGCAGCTCACGACAGGGGGCCGTAGAGACCCAGTACTTC
CASSSRQGAVETQYF
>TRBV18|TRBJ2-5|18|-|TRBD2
TGTGCCAGCTCACCACCGAGATCTAGCGGGGAGAAAGGGGAGACCCAGTACTTC
CASSPPRSSGEKGETQYF